This TCR beta chain is drawn from a study of cytomegalovirus exposure and HLA in healthy donors. Study outcomes and limitations: There were under 200 TCR beta chains listed as cytomegalovirus-associated.

This CDR3 contains 16 residues. Germline CDR1 is MNHNY and CDR2 is SVGAGI (reference sequence). V dropped 7 bases and J dropped 0; count of bases not matched to a gene: 4. Measured with immunoSEQ multiplex PCR; TCRdb has only the in-frame clones, and not every one. The sample has a few hundred thousand clones, nearly 90% seen once. With respect to this clone: Its antigen is unidentified.

The chain employs TRBV6-6 and TRBJ2-2, with TRBD2 matching 11 bases. Sequencing was carried out using PBMCs. The clonotype originates from a woman aged 18-29 years in good health and CMV-seronegative. The CDR3 sequence: CASTDSGGANTGELFF. As DNA, the CDR3 is TGTGCCAGCACCGATAGCGGGGGGGCGAACACCGGGGAGCTGTTTTTT.